The clone carrying this T cell receptor (beta chain) appeared a few times. Its antigen is unknown. This record comes from a study of vaccination effects on CD4 cells after COVID-19. Sequencing followed a ViraFEST assay step that expanded antigen-specific CD4+ T cells with viral peptide pools. Investigators separated out CD4+ T cells once around 10 days of culture had passed. Vaccine recipients lacked prior SARS-CoV-2 infection and had negative nucleocapsid antibodies. Only in-frame clones appear in the TCRdb table, and some are missing; sequencing was by immunoSEQ multiplex PCR. The repertoire has 20,000 to 30,000 clones, 70% to 75% of them found once; the top ten carry around 5%. V gave up 4 bases and J gave up 7 bases; unmatched junction bases: 4. Germline CDR1 is MGHDK and CDR2 is SYGVNS. The CDR3 spans 14 residues.

This receptor was obtained from a human donor who received a COVID-19 vaccine. The chain employs TRBV25-1 and TRBJ1-6; 7 nucleotides line up with TRBD1. The specimen was CD4+ T cells from PBMCs cultured with SARS-CoV-2 spike peptides, collected before COVID-19 vaccination. The CDR3 protein is CASSGTGGNSPLHF. CDR3 in DNA: TGTGCCAGCAGTGGGACAGGTGGCAATTCACCCCTCCACTTT.